These T cell receptor beta chains were read from a single sample in a study of cytomegalovirus exposure and HLA in healthy donors. TCRdb's table, derived via immunoSEQ multiplex PCR, lists solely in-frame clones and lacks some. In the table there are some 67,000 clones, 78% of which are singletons. The sample taken for sequencing was PBMCs. These receptors all stem from a man between 35 and 55 years old in good health and CMV-seronegative. The CDR3 runs from the conserved cysteine through the conserved F or W. A D gene is named only where the DNA matches it firmly. Clone size, where shown, is once, few, many, or a class for clones that have expanded.

d_call: TRBD2; clone_size: few; j_call: TRBJ2-2; v_call: TRBV5-1; cdr3_nt: TGCGCCAGCAGCTTTAGCGGGAGAGTTAACACCGGGGAGCTGTTTTTT; cdr3_aa: CASSFSGRVNTGELFF
d_call: TRBD1; clone_size: NA; j_call: TRBJ1-5; v_call: TRBV7-9; cdr3_nt: TGTGCCAGCAGCCCGGACAGGGAGCAAGGTCAGCCCCAGCATTTT; cdr3_aa: CASSPDREQGQPQHF
d_call: NA; clone_size: NA; j_call: TRBJ2-1; v_call: TRBV18; cdr3_nt: TGTGCCAGCTCACCACCGGCGGGGTCGGGTGAGCAGTTCTTC; cdr3_aa: CASSPPAGSGEQFF
d_call: NA; clone_size: NA; j_call: TRBJ1-5; v_call: TRBV5-5; cdr3_nt: TGTGCCAGCAGCTTGGAAATTCCCGTATCGGCCCAGCATTTT; cdr3_aa: CASSLEIPVSAQHF
d_call: NA; clone_size: NA; j_call: TRBJ1-4; v_call: TRBV20-1; cdr3_nt: TGCAGCGCGGGCCGGGGTGAAAAACTGTTTTTT; cdr3_aa: CSAGRGEKLFF
d_call: TRBD1; clone_size: once; j_call: TRBJ2-2; v_call: TRBV11-2; cdr3_nt: TGTGCCAGCAGCACATACAGGGGAACGAACACCGGGGAGCTGTTTTTT; cdr3_aa: CASSTYRGTNTGELFF
d_call: NA; clone_size: NA; j_call: TRBJ2-1; v_call: TRBV19; cdr3_nt: TGTGCCAGTAGTATTTCAAAGCGGGACATAGGTTCCAATGAGCAGTTCTTC; cdr3_aa: CASSISKRDIGSNEQFF
d_call: NA; clone_size: NA; j_call: TRBJ2-1; v_call: TRBV5-1; cdr3_nt: TGCGCCAGCAGCTCCACTAACTACAATGAGCAGTTCTTC; cdr3_aa: CASSSTNYNEQFF
d_call: NA; clone_size: NA; j_call: TRBJ2-1; v_call: TRBV28; cdr3_nt: TGTGCCAGCAGAGAGGGAGGAGTGTCCTACAATGAGCAGTTCTTC; cdr3_aa: CASREGGVSYNEQFF
d_call: NA; clone_size: NA; j_call: TRBJ2-2; v_call: TRBV6-6; cdr3_nt: TGTGCCAGCAGTTTACAGGAAACTGGGGAGCTGTTTTTT; cdr3_aa: CASSLQETGELFF
d_call: TRBD1; clone_size: NA; j_call: TRBJ2-5; v_call: TRBV14; cdr3_nt: TGTGCCAGCAGCCAAGTAAGGGGAAAAGGGACAGGAGACCAAGAGACCCAGTACTTC; cdr3_aa: CASSQVRGKGTGDQETQYF
d_call: NA; clone_size: NA; j_call: TRBJ2-2; v_call: TRBV11-2; cdr3_nt: TGTGCCAGCAGTTCAGGGGCCGGGGAGCTGTTTTTT; cdr3_aa: CASSSGAGELFF
d_call: TRBD1; clone_size: few; j_call: TRBJ2-7; v_call: TRBV7-6; cdr3_nt: TGTGCCAGCAGCCACGGACAGGTCTCCTACGAGCAGTACTTC; cdr3_aa: CASSHGQVSYEQYF
d_call: TRBD2; clone_size: NA; j_call: TRBJ2-1; v_call: TRBV7-7; cdr3_nt: TGTGCCAGCAGCTTACGGCCGGGGGGGCCAGTAAATGAGCAGTTCTTC; cdr3_aa: CASSLRPGGPVNEQFF
d_call: NA; clone_size: NA; j_call: TRBJ2-7; v_call: TRBV5-6; cdr3_nt: TGTGCCAGCAGCTTAGCGTACTCCTACGAGCAGTACTTC; cdr3_aa: CASSLAYSYEQYF